This T cell receptor beta chain was recovered during a study of T cell responses to AZD1222 COVID-19 vaccine. Study observations and caveats: Sampled repertoires all dated from after the peak T cell response. With two AZD1222 doses given, Spike-specific TCR breadth and depth both rose. Regions 160-218 and 743-854 dominated among vaccine-associated CD4 TCRs spanning spike.

This CDR3 has 15 amino acids. Trimming took 3 bases from V and 8 from J; bases not matched to a gene: 10. Germline values: CDR1 KGHSH, CDR2 LQKENI. Concerning this clone itself: Its antigen is still unknown.

Method: immunoSEQ multiplex PCR; TCRdb's copy keeps in-frame clones and lacks some. Here the sample spans roughly 120,000 clones, around 81% being singletons. Here the sequenced sample was peripheral blood, taken on day 0 of AZD1222 vaccination. This rearrangement joins TRBV18 to TRBJ1-2; TRBD1 aligns across 9 bases. The origin of this receptor is an adult in good health. The chain's CDR3 is CASSPSLDRGGGYTF. CDR3 nucleotides: TGTGCCAGCTCACCGTCACTGGACAGGGGAGGAGGCTACACCTTC.